These 6 T cell receptor beta chains came from one sample sequenced in a study of T cells after yellow fever vaccination. TCRdb independently ran MiXCR on the 5' RACE reads; one entry per CDR3 protein. The repertoire holds 610,000 or so distinct CDR3 sequences, with 10% to 15% as singletons. Sequenced material: PBMCs, taken on the day of the yellow fever booster vaccination. These TCRs come from a man aged 25 to 45 who received the YFV17D yellow fever vaccine.

The CDR3: CASSPLWPDTEAFF. The CDR3 DNA is TGTGCCAGCTCACCACTTTGGCCCGACACTGAAGCTTTCTTT. This chain links TRBV18 with TRBJ1-1; no clear D. Germline V gives CDR1 KGHSH, CDR2 LQKENI. The CDR3 runs to 14 residues. The ends were cut back, 1 base at V and 3 bases at J, with 9 bases in the middle.

A few counts support this clonotype. The gene calls are TRBV15 and TRBJ2-1, with a tentative D call TRBD2 (6 bases). Trimming cost V 0 bases and J 0 bases, with 12 bases left between them. Germline assignment: CDR1 LNHNV and CDR2 YYDKDF (reference sequence). This CDR3 comprises 17 residues. As DNA, the CDR3 is TGTGCCACCAGCAGAGATCGGGGGACCATCTCCTACAATGAGCAGTTCTTC. This encodes CATSRDRGTISYNEQFF.

The chain links TRBV7-9 to TRBJ1-3; D is undetermined. This CDR3 has 15 amino acids. Germline V gene sequence: CDR1 SEHNR, CDR2 FQNEAQ (reference sequence). Between the trimmed V and J ends, which lost 2 bases and 0 bases, there was a span of 8 bases. The CDR3 coding sequence is TGTGCCAGCAGCTTACCAACGAGCTCTGGAAACACCATATATTTT. It is translated as CASSLPTSSGNTIYF. The whole variable domain, remainder taken from reference TRBV7-9 and TRBJ1-3, is DTGVSQNPRHKITKRGQNVTFRCDPISEHNRLYWYRQTLGQGPEFLTYFQNEAQLEKSRLLSDRFSAERPKGSFSTLEIQRTEQGDSAMYLCASSLPTSSGNTIYFGEGSWLTVV.

V and J are TRBV12-3 or TRBV12-4 and TRBJ2-5; D gene ambiguous. Between the trimmed V and J ends, which lost 3 bases and 4 bases, there was a span of 9 bases. The CDR3 runs to 13 residues. The CDR3 nucleotides read TGTGCCAGCAGTTTTAAGTTCAGAGAGACCCAGTACTTC. Translated, it gives CASSFKFRETQYF.

This chain connects TRBV6-2 or TRBV6-3 to TRBJ1-1; D not resolved. The CDR3 loop spans 13 amino acids. Between the trimmed V and J ends, which lost 0 bases and 2 bases, there was a span of 4 bases. The V gene's germline CDR1 is MNHEY and CDR2 SVGEGT. The CDR3 spells CASSYSRNTEAFF. CDR3 coding DNA: TGTGCCAGCAGTTACTCGAGAAACACTGAAGCTTTCTTT.

This clonotype was seen only a few times. The V and J genes are TRBV30 and TRBJ2-7, with D hard to call. The CDR3 contains 14 residues. The germline V gene has CDR1 GTSNPN and CDR2 SVGIG (reference sequence). Between the trimmed V and J ends, which lost 0 bases and 2 bases, there was a span of 11 bases. The CDR3 loop reads CAWSVRLGPYEQYF. CDR3 coding DNA: TGTGCCTGGAGTGTACGATTAGGGCCCTACGAGCAGTACTTC.